This T cell receptor beta chain was identified during a study of cytomegalovirus exposure and HLA in healthy donors. Study outcomes and limitations: The study found most TCR sequences rare, yet found some public TCRs in many donors. Listed as cytomegalovirus-associated were approximately 160 TCR beta chains.

Repertoires were generated with immunoSEQ multiplex PCR, while TCRdb's copy carries only in-frame clones and drops some. Of around 300,000 clones listed, about nine tenths were seen once; the top ten hold about 1.2%. Germline CDR1 is MDHEN and CDR2 is SYDVKM. The junction had 10 bases not matched to a gene; V was cut back by 7 bases and J by 7 bases. The CDR3 length is 15 residues. Separate from the approximately 650-subject first cohort, the approximately 130-subject validation cohort was the one that the donors belonged to. Details on this clone: Its specificity is unknown.

Sequenced input: PBMCs. This receptor was identified in a woman in her twenties or thirties in good health and CMV-seropositive. This rearrangement joins TRBV28 to TRBJ1-5; 10 bases agree with TRBD1. The CDR3 protein is CASTPRDRGFQPQHF. In DNA, the CDR3 is TGTGCCAGCACCCCAAGGGACAGGGGTTTCCAGCCCCAGCATTTT.